This T cell receptor (beta chain) stems from a study of blood T cell repertoires in COVID-19. CDR1 and CDR2 (germline): SGHNT, YYREEE (reference sequence). This CDR3 is built from 13 residues. The V gene lost 4 bases and the J gene lost 5 bases, with 12 bases spanning the gap. Authors' data handling: By means of reference gene primer amplification, nucleated cell counts were estimated. TCRdb's copy holds only in-frame clones and misses some; the assay was immunoSEQ multiplex PCR. That table is the source of V, J and clone size, and D and trimming were worked out from the DNA. The profile shows around 250,000 clones, more than 65% of them singletons. There are a few counts of this clone.

Sequenced sample: peripheral blood. The chain uses TRBV5-4 and TRBJ2-5, with a weak D call TRBD2 (6 bases). This clonotype was sampled from a woman aged 18-29 years with acute or convalescent COVID-19. The CDR3 protein is CASSPGTQETQYF. The DNA for the CDR3 is TGTGCCAGCAGCCCCGGGACTCAGGAGACCCAGTACTTC.